These 15 T cell receptor beta chains originate from one sample sequenced in a study of T cells expressing NK-cell markers (dated by TCRdb to the early 2020s). The library was made by 5' RACE. Sequenced on an Illumina HiSeq 2000. After reprocessing by TCRdb, each CDR3 protein sequence is one entry, and no DNA is given. The sample's table lists a count of over 350,000 distinct CDR3 sequences. The top ten clonotypes cover about 10% of the sample. Sample: blood T cells: a sorted CD56 or NKG2C T cell subset, CD4+ or CD8+ T cells, or bulk PBMC T cells (not recorded which). All receptors derive from a woman in her forties or fifties in good health. Donor details come from another sample of the same person, matched by shared clones.

The rearrangement joins TRBV9 to TRBJ2-7; with no DNA, the TCRdb D assignment of TRBD2 cannot be verified. The CDR3 covers 15 residues. Germline V lookup: CDR1 SGDLS, CDR2 YYNGEE. CDR3 loop: CASSPRTSGNYEQYF.

The V call is TRBV5-1, the J call TRBJ1-2. This CDR3 has 15 amino acids. CDR1 and CDR2 from the germline V gene are SGHRS and YFSETQ. The CDR3 is CASSFDERTNYGYTF. Looking up the rest from reference TRBV5-1 and TRBJ1-2 gives the full variable domain: KAGVTQTPRYLIKTRGQQVTLSCSPISGHRSVSWYQQTPGQGLQFLFEYFSETQRNKGNFPGRFSGRQFSNSRSEMNVSTLELGDSALYLCASSFDERTNYGYTFGSGTRLTVV.

The CDR3 here is CASSSSSNTEAFF. V usage is TRBV7-9 and J usage is TRBJ1-1. CDR1 and CDR2 (germline): SEHNR, FQNEAQ (reference sequence). The CDR3 sequence is 13 residues long.

The chain uses TRBV7-9 and TRBJ2-1; TCRdb's assignment of TRBD1 cannot be checked, as there is no DNA. The CDR3 has 13 amino acids. The germline V gene has CDR1 SEHNR and CDR2 FQNEAQ (reference sequence). The CDR3 is CASSLEAGPGQFF.

The rearrangement links TRBV12-3 or TRBV12-4 to TRBJ2-5; TCRdb reports TRBD2, a call that lacks DNA to check it against. This CDR3 region has 15 residues. CDR3 loop: CASSLAAGGGETQYF.

The chain joins TRBV10-2 to TRBJ2-1; TCRdb names TRBD2, which stays unverified in the absence of DNA. The CDR3 extends over 15 amino acids. CDR1 WSHSY and CDR2 SAAADI come from the germline V gene. The CDR3 protein is CASSEYPGLAGDLFF.

The chain carries TRBV15 and TRBJ2-1; TCRdb lists TRBD2, though no DNA is available to test this call. CDR3 length: 16 residues. Germline loops: CDR1 LNHNV, CDR2 YYDKDF (reference sequence). CDR3: CATKAGGPSSYNEQFF.

The rearrangement uses TRBV7-2 and TRBJ1-4; there is no DNA to check the TCRdb D call of TRBD1. The CDR3 contains 12 residues. Germline CDR1 and CDR2: SGHTA and FQGNSA. The CDR3 reads CASRSIGQELFF. Filled out from reference TRBV7-2 and TRBJ1-4, the complete variable domain reads GAGVSQSPSNKVTEKGKDVELRCDPISGHTALYWYRQSLGQGLEFLIYFQGNSAPDKSGLPSDRFSAERTGGSVSTLTIQRTQQEDSAVYLCASRSIGQELFFGSGTQLSVL.

V usage is TRBV10-2 and J usage is TRBJ2-3; lacking DNA, the TRBD1 call made by TCRdb goes unchecked. Per germline, CDR1 WSHSY and CDR2 SAAADI. This CDR3 contains 15 residues. The CDR3 sequence: CASSGARGRTDTQYF.

The gene calls are TRBV5-1 and TRBJ2-7; TCRdb's D call, TRBD1, is unchecked because there is no DNA. Germline V gene lookup returns CDR1 SGHRS and CDR2 YFSETQ. The CDR3 loop spans 13 amino acids. The CDR3 protein is CASSPGQGAEQYF.

The chain links TRBV27 to TRBJ1-5; as DNA is missing, the TRBD1 call by TCRdb cannot be tested. The CDR3 has 14 amino acids. CDR1 and CDR2 (germline): MNHEY, SMNVEV (reference sequence). This chain's CDR3 is CASSPTGRNQPQHF.

The chain joins TRBV10-2 to TRBJ2-5; TCRdb lists TRBD1, though no DNA is available to test this call. Per germline, CDR1 WSHSY and CDR2 SAAADI. The CDR3 loop spans 16 amino acids. CDR3 loop: CASQEIGHSKQETQYF.

This chain connects TRBV6-5 to TRBJ2-5; TCRdb gives TRBD2 as the D gene, but with no DNA this cannot be confirmed. The CDR3 is made up of 14 amino acids. Germline-derived CDR1 and CDR2 are MNHEY and SVGAGI. This CDR3 reads CASSLGDQQETQYF.

The J gene is TRBJ2-7, the V gene TRBV5-1. This CDR3 contains 13 residues. From germline, CDR1 is SGHRS and CDR2 YFSETQ. CDR3 residues: CASSLAINPEQYF.

J is TRBJ1-2 and V is TRBV7-9. CDR1 is SEHNR, CDR2 FQNEAQ, per germline (reference sequence). The length of the CDR3 is 15 residues. This CDR3 reads CASSLYTAPKFGYTF.